One T cell receptor (beta chain) is described in this entry. Its cognate antigen is unknown. The sample belongs to a study of tumor-infiltrating lymphocytes in glioblastoma multiforme. Three nested ARM-PCR rounds with V-beta and C-beta primers built TCRB libraries. TCRB cDNA was made from around 0.48 ug total RNA. TCRdb analysed the multiplex PCR reads with MiXCR anew, one entry per CDR3 protein. The sample consists of around 33,000 distinct CDR3 sequences, roughly two thirds of them appearing once. General observations from the study: Only one glioblastoma patient had TCR and mutation analysis. No surface-marker sorting into functional T cell subtypes was done.

The V gene's germline CDR1 is SQVTM and CDR2 ANQGSEA. Trimming left V 6 bases short and J 2 bases short, with 17 bases between. The CDR3 sequence is 14 residues long. The TCR comes from a male donor with glioblastoma. Material for sequencing was brain tumor tissue. The J gene is TRBJ2-7, the V gene TRBV29-1, with a tentative D call TRBD1 (5 bases). CDR3 DNA sequence: TGCAGCGTCACCCCCGGTGGACATGCCTACGAGCAGTACTTC. Its translation: CSVTPGGHAYEQYF.